This entry describes one T cell receptor (beta chain). The antigen remains undetermined. The data stem from a study of shared clonotypes between healthy human individuals. Study-wide context: Per-donor plates numbered three CD4 naive, three CD4 memory, two CD8 naive and one CD8 memory. Study-wide findings and caveats: There were few donors, and this limited the genetic and exposure-history diversity represented.

CDR1 is SNHLY and CDR2 is FYNNEI in the germline V gene. The CDR3 contains 14 residues. V was shortened by 3 bases and J by 2 bases, with 11 bases between the two germline ends. Here immunoSEQ multiplex PCR was the method, and the copy in TCRdb shows in-frame clones only, minus some. The table records about 1.5 million clones, 98% of them present only once. Both subsets, CD45RA+ naive and CD45RA-negative memory, were split from the CD4+ cells. V and J are TRBV2 and TRBJ2-7, with D possibly being TRBD1 (6 bases). Material for sequencing was naive CD4+ T cells sorted from blood. Subset here: CD45RA+ positively selected. The receptor comes from a young man in good health. The CDR3 loop reads CASSDRTATYEQYF. The CDR3, as DNA: TGTGCCAGCAGTGATCGGACAGCGACCTACGAGCAGTACTTC.